Listed here are 32 T cell receptor beta chains from one sample, sequenced in a study of cytomegalovirus exposure and HLA in healthy donors. Vbeta (60) and Jbeta (13) primers were used in the PCR. TCRdb's copy holds only in-frame clones and misses some; the assay was immunoSEQ multiplex PCR. The data contain under 150,000 clones, almost 85% of them singletons. The specimen sequenced was PBMCs. These receptors originate from a man in his thirties or forties in good health and CMV-seropositive.

The rearrangement links TRBV10-3 to TRBJ2-5; the match to TRBD1 covers 7 bases. The J call may not be correct, given that the DNA end is closer to TRBJ2-7. CDR3 length equals 13 residues. Germline V CDR1 and CDR2: ENHRY, SYGVKD. The CDR3 DNA reads TGTGCCATCAGTGAACAGGGGCCCTACGAGCAGTACTTC. Encoded protein: CAISEQGPYEQYF.

The chain links TRBV6-4 to TRBJ1-2, with 8 bases lining up with TRBD1. The germline CDR1 and CDR2 sequences are MRHNA and SNTAGT. V shed 8 bases, J shed 6 bases, and the junction held 5 bases outside the gene matches. This CDR3 contains 12 residues. The CDR3 nucleotides read TGTGCCAGCGGTCAGGGGGCTGATGGCTACACCTTC. Translation gives CASGQGADGYTF.

The chain recombines TRBV5-4 with TRBJ2-2; 11 nucleotides match TRBD2. There are 16 residues in the CDR3. With V trimmed by 5 bases and J by 1 base, 4 bases remained unmatched. The germline CDR1 and CDR2 sequences are SGHNT and YYREEE (reference sequence). CDR3 sequence (DNA): TGTGCCAGCAGGAATAGCGGGGGGGGGAACACCGGGGAGCTGTTTTTT. Amino acids: CASRNSGGGNTGELFF.

This clone was seen a single time. This chain uses TRBV7-9 with TRBJ2-5, with 7 bases fitting TRBD1. Germline V CDR1 and CDR2: SEHNR, FQNEAQ (reference sequence). Trimming at V came to 5 bases and at J to 4 bases, leaving 7 bases not matched to a gene. The CDR3 runs 14 residues. This chain's CDR3 is CASSPQTGVETQYF. The CDR3 nucleotides are TGTGCCAGCAGCCCCCAAACAGGGGTAGAGACCCAGTACTTC. The full variable domain, with the rest looked up from reference TRBV7-9 and TRBJ2-5, is DTGVSQNPRHKITKRGQNVTFRCDPISEHNRLYWYRQTLGQGPEFLTYFQNEAQLEKSRLLSDRFSAERPKGSFSTLEIQRTEQGDSAMYLCASSPQTGVETQYFGPGTRLLVL.

The chain uses TRBV7-2 and TRBJ1-5; D unresolved. This CDR3 spans 14 amino acids. Germline CDR1 and CDR2: SGHTA and FQGNSA. V lost 5 bases and J lost 5, with 13 bases in between. CDR3 nucleotides: TGTGCCAGCAGCACCCGGGAGATCTATCAGCCCCAGCATTTT. Protein sequence: CASSTREIYQPQHF.

This chain uses TRBV4-1 with TRBJ1-2; 7 bases match TRBD1. Trimming at V came to 0 bases and at J to 8 bases, leaving 9 bases not matched to a gene. Germline CDR1 reads MGHRA; CDR2 reads YSYEKL. This CDR3 has 15 amino acids. For the CDR3, the DNA is TGCGCCAGCAGCCAAGAAGAGGGGGCGCGGTACGGCTACACCTTC. This codes for CASSQEEGARYGYTF.

This clone was recorded once. The CDR3, as DNA: TGTGCCAGCACCTGGGGGACAGGGGAAGAGACCCAGTACTTC. Its protein product is CASTWGTGEETQYF. V gene TRBV5-6 combines with J gene TRBJ2-5; TRBD1 aligns across 10 bases. The CDR3 is made up of 14 amino acids. In germline, CDR1 is SGHDT, CDR2 YYEEEE. The trim removed 6 bases at V and 3 bases at J, leaving 5 bases unmatched. The full variable domain, completed using reference TRBV5-6 and TRBJ2-5, is DAGVTQSPTHLIKTRGQQVTLRCSPKSGHDTVSWYQQALGQGPQFIFQYYEEEERQRGNFPDRFSGHQFPNYSSELNVNALLLGDSALYLCASTWGTGEETQYFGPGTRLLVL.

The genes are TRBV7-2 and TRBJ2-7; a possible D gene is TRBD2 (7 bases). Germline CDR1 reads SGHTA; CDR2 reads FQGNSA. Between the trimmed V and J ends, which lost 0 bases and 2 bases, there was a span of 11 bases. The CDR3 contains 15 residues. The CDR3 here is CASSLAGGGPYEQYF. In DNA form, the CDR3 reads TGTGCCAGCAGCTTAGCTGGCGGGGGCCCCTACGAGCAGTACTTC.

The V gene is TRBV7-3, the J gene TRBJ2-5; 7 positions match TRBD2. Germline loops: CDR1 SGHTA, CDR2 FQGTGA. There are 14 residues in the CDR3. V was pared by 0 bases and J by 2 bases, with 0 bases of the junction left unmatched. CDR3 coding DNA: TGTGCCAGCAGCTTAACGGGGGGGCAAGAGACCCAGTACTTC. Its protein product is CASSLTGGQETQYF.

This sequence joins TRBV4-1 and TRBJ2-3; perhaps TRBD2 as D (6 bases). The germline gives CDR1 MGHRA, CDR2 YSYEKL. Trimming removed 0 bases from V and 1 base from J, with 11 bases in between. The CDR3 spans 16 residues. The DNA of the CDR3 is TGCGCCAGCAGCCAAGAGAAGTGGGGGGGCACAGATACGCAGTATTTT. Translating it yields CASSQEKWGGTDTQYF.

This sequence joins TRBV5-1 and TRBJ1-1; TRBD1 aligns across 7 bases. There are 15 residues in the CDR3. Germline CDR1 SGHRS, CDR2 YFSETQ. The junction had 8 bases not matched to a gene; V was cut back by 5 bases and J by 1 base. The CDR3 protein is CASSLTGSGNTEAFF. Here the CDR3 DNA reads TGCGCCAGCAGTTTGACAGGGAGTGGGAACACTGAAGCTTTCTTT.

V and J are TRBV19 and TRBJ2-6; 7 nucleotides align to TRBD2. Germline V gene sequence: CDR1 LNHDA, CDR2 SQIVND (reference sequence). V lost 1 base to trimming and J lost 0 bases; unmatched junction nucleotides: 0. This CDR3 is 16 amino acids long. The CDR3 DNA reads as TGTGCCAGTAGTATAGGGGGGGGCTCTGGGGCCAACGTCCTGACTTTC. It codes for CASSIGGGSGANVLTF. The complete variable domain, with remaining parts taken from reference TRBV19 and TRBJ2-6, reads DGGITQSPKYLFRKEGQNVTLSCEQNLNHDAMYWYRQDPGQGLRLIYYSQIVNDFQKGDIAEGYSVSREKKESFPLTVTSAQKNPTAFYLCASSIGGGSGANVLTFGAGSRLTVL.

This clone came up a few times. J is TRBJ1-1 and V is TRBV6-5; no clear D gene. Germline V gene lookup returns CDR1 MNHEY and CDR2 SVGAGI. V was cut by 8 bases and J by 2 bases, with 9 bases left in between. The CDR3 is made up of 12 amino acids. This chain's CDR3 is CASLNRNTEAFF. The CDR3 coding sequence is TGTGCCAGCCTTAACAGAAACACTGAAGCTTTCTTT.

V usage is TRBV6-6 and J usage is TRBJ2-5; D call uncertain. V was shortened by 1 base and J by 1 base, with 13 bases between the two germline ends. The CDR3 has 16 residues. CDR1 and CDR2 (germline): MNHNY, SVGAGI (reference sequence). The CDR3 loop is CASSYLILGGQETQYF. The CDR3 nucleotides are TGTGCCAGCAGTTACTTGATCCTCGGTGGCCAAGAGACCCAGTACTTC.

This clone was recorded a few times. This chain uses TRBV6-1 with TRBJ2-3; a weak D match, TRBD2 (5 bases). In germline, CDR1 is MNHNS, CDR2 SASEGT. V lost 7 bases and J lost 10, with 12 bases in between. This CDR3 comprises 11 residues. CDR3 nucleotides: TGTGCCAGCATAAGACTAAACGCGCAGTATTTT. Residues: CASIRLNAQYF.

The genes are TRBV9 and TRBJ1-1; D is possibly TRBD1 (6 bases). In germline, CDR1 is SGDLS, CDR2 YYNGEE. CDR3 size: 11 residues. With 4 bases removed from V and 11 bases from J, the gap between germline ends came to 12 bases. Here the CDR3 DNA reads TGTGCCAGCAGCTCGGGGGGGCCGGCTTTCTTT. Its translation is CASSSGGPAFF.

This clone was counted between two and nine times. The CDR3 bases are TGCGCCAGCACATCTCTAGCGGGGGGAACAGATACGCAGTATTTT. This codes for CASTSLAGGTDTQYF. The J gene is TRBJ2-3, the V gene TRBV5-1, with 11 bases identical to TRBD2. The V gene's germline CDR1 is SGHRS and CDR2 YFSETQ. The CDR3 extends over 15 amino acids. The ends lost 6 bases at V and 3 bases at J; junction bases unmatched: 6.

The chain links TRBV5-1 to TRBJ2-5; 13 positions agree with TRBD2. Germline CDR1 reads SGHRS; CDR2 reads YFSETQ. The CDR3 consists of 15 residues. Trimming at V came to 3 bases and at J to 4 bases, leaving 3 bases not matched to a gene. The CDR3 sequence: CASSYGLAGAETQYF. CDR3 DNA: TGCGCCAGCAGCTACGGACTAGCGGGAGCAGAGACCCAGTACTTC. The whole variable domain, remainder taken from reference TRBV5-1 and TRBJ2-5, is KAGVTQTPRYLIKTRGQQVTLSCSPISGHRSVSWYQQTPGQGLQFLFEYFSETQRNKGNFPGRFSGRQFSNSRSEMNVSTLELGDSALYLCASSYGLAGAETQYFGPGTRLLVL.

This chain's CDR3 is CASSLDGGSSYNSPLHF. CDR3 DNA: TGCGCCAGCAGCTTGGACGGGGGGAGCTCCTATAATTCACCCCTCCACTTT. The V and J genes are TRBV5-1 and TRBJ1-6; tentatively, D is TRBD1 (5 bases). V was clipped by 0 bases and J by 0 bases, with 10 bases between them. This CDR3 is built from 17 residues. Germline V gives CDR1 SGHRS, CDR2 YFSETQ.

The chain links TRBV7-9 to TRBJ2-7, with D perhaps matching TRBD1 (5 bases). Germline assignment: CDR1 SEHNR and CDR2 FQNEAQ (reference sequence). This CDR3 is 15 amino acids long. The ends were cut back, 6 bases at V and 3 bases at J, with 18 bases in the middle. CDR3 coding DNA: TGTGCCAGCAGTTCCAGGGTAGGGCCCAACTACGAGCAGTACTTC. It specifies CASSSRVGPNYEQYF.

The chain joins TRBV28 to TRBJ1-1; no firm D call. CDR3 size: 13 residues. V lost 2 bases and J 4 bases, leaving 8 bases between the germline ends. Germline assignment: CDR1 MDHEN and CDR2 SYDVKM. The DNA for the CDR3 is TGTGCCAGCAGTTTAGAGAGGAGCACTGAAGCTTTCTTT. It codes for CASSLERSTEAFF.

This clone was seen a few times. The germline gene is not matched at one end of the junction; a read error may be the cause. V gene TRBV6-1 combines with J gene TRBJ1-1, with D possibly being TRBD1 (6 bases). Germline-derived CDR1 and CDR2 are MNHNS and SASEGT. This CDR3 is built from 14 residues. The DNA for the CDR3 is TGTGCCAGCAGGGAAGGACAGATGAACACTGAAGCTTTCTTT. It is translated as CASREGQMNTEAFF.

V gene TRBV10-3 combines with J gene TRBJ1-1; tentative D call: TRBD1 (6 bases). This CDR3 has 13 residues. Germline V CDR1 and CDR2: ENHRY, SYGVKD. With 5 bases removed from V and 2 bases from J, the gap between germline ends came to 9 bases. CDR3 nucleotides: TGTGCCATCAGTCGACAGGAAAACACTGAAGCTTTCTTT. Its protein product is CAISRQENTEAFF.

The chain links TRBV18 to TRBJ1-5, with D perhaps matching TRBD1 (6 bases). The CDR3 has 14 amino acids. Trimming took off 3 bases at V and 10 bases at J, with 16 bases between the two ends. Germline CDR1 is KGHSH and CDR2 is LQKENI. The CDR3 region is CASSPGGPIVPQHF. CDR3 bases: TGTGCCAGCTCACCCGGGGGGCCCATCGTCCCCCAGCATTTT.

V and J are TRBV28 and TRBJ2-5; D remains ambiguous. The germline V gene encodes CDR1 MDHEN and CDR2 SYDVKM. This CDR3 spans 13 amino acids. V gave up 6 bases and J gave up 3 bases, with 11 bases separating them. CDR3: CASSRTVKETQYF. The CDR3 coding sequence is TGTGCCAGCAGCCGAACAGTGAAAGAGACCCAGTACTTC.

This rearrangement joins TRBV9 to TRBJ2-2; D might be TRBD1 (5 bases). Per germline, CDR1 SGDLS and CDR2 YYNGEE. V lost 4 bases and J 5 bases, leaving 24 bases between the germline ends. The CDR3 totals 18 residues. The CDR3 loop is CASSPGHGAAVGTGELFF. CDR3 sequence (DNA): TGTGCCAGCAGCCCCGGACATGGGGCGGCGGTTGGGACCGGGGAGCTGTTTTTT. Supplemented by reference TRBV9 and TRBJ2-2, the full variable domain reads DSGVTQTPKHLITATGQRVTLRCSPRSGDLSVYWYQQSLDQGLQFLIQYYNGEERAKGNILERFSAQQFPDLHSELNLSSLELGDSALYFCASSPGHGAAVGTGELFFGEGSRLTVL.

This rearrangement joins TRBV7-8 to TRBJ2-3; TRBD2 aligns across 7 bases. The CDR3 has 15 residues. J was trimmed by 5 bases and V by 0 bases; bases with no gene match: 5. CDR1 SGHVS and CDR2 FQNEAQ come from the germline V gene. Here the CDR3 reads CASSLAQWEGDTQYF. The CDR3 DNA reads TGTGCCAGCAGCTTAGCACAATGGGAGGGAGATACGCAGTATTTT.

The chain recombines TRBV6-6 with TRBJ1-2; TRBD1 aligns across 8 bases. Germline lookup yields CDR1 MNHNY and CDR2 SVGAGI (reference sequence). V shed 2 bases and J 4 bases; nucleotides not matched to a gene: 6. The CDR3 loop spans 15 amino acids. CDR3 protein: CASSYGRQGSYGYTF. The CDR3 nucleotides read TGTGCCAGCAGTTACGGGAGACAGGGGAGCTATGGCTACACCTTC.

The J gene is TRBJ2-7, the V gene TRBV5-6; perhaps TRBD2 as D (6 bases). The CDR3 loop spans 15 amino acids. From germline, CDR1 is SGHDT and CDR2 YYEEEE. Trimming took off 4 bases at V and 3 bases at J, with 17 bases between the two ends. The CDR3 spells CASSPLMGGRYEQYF. The CDR3, as DNA: TGTGCCAGCAGCCCTCTCATGGGGGGTCGCTACGAGCAGTACTTC.

This rearrangement joins TRBV5-1 to TRBJ2-6; TRBD2 is a possible D gene (5 bases). The CDR3 runs 17 residues. Germline loops: CDR1 SGHRS, CDR2 YFSETQ. The V and J ends lost 4 bases and 0 bases respectively, with 14 bases between them. The DNA for the CDR3 is TGCGCCAGCAGCCGGAGGTCCGCCGGCTCTGGGGCCAACGTCCTGACTTTC. Protein: CASSRRSAGSGANVLTF.

The V gene is TRBV6-6, the J gene TRBJ2-7; possible D gene TRBD2, 6 bases. Deletions cut 0 bases from V and 7 bases from J, with 16 bases between. The CDR3 covers 15 residues. The germline CDR1 and CDR2 sequences are MNHNY and SVGAGI (reference sequence). Here the CDR3 DNA reads TGTGCCAGCAGTTACTCAGGGACCGGGAGAGAAGAGCAGTACTTC. Protein sequence: CASSYSGTGREEQYF.

In regard to this clone: As the CDR3 is not closed by the conserved phenylalanine or tryptophan, this likely results from a read error. This chain links TRBV19 with TRBJ1-1, with 7 bases identical to TRBD1. V lost 9 bases and J lost 5; bases outside the gene matches: 12. The CDR3 consists of 14 residues. Germline V gene data show CDR1 as LNHDA and CDR2 as SQIVND (reference sequence). CDR3 bases: TGTGCCAGCAGACCCAGGGGGTTAAGGACTGAAGCTTTCCTT. This encodes CASRPRGLRTEAFL.